This T cell receptor beta chain was documented in a study of control samples from healthy donors and cancer patients. CDR1 MNHNS and CDR2 SASEGT come from the germline V gene. Trimming removed 1 base from V and 0 bases from J; junction bases left unmatched: 5. The CDR3 spans 17 residues. Libraries were prepared by immunoSEQ multiplex PCR; TCRdb keeps only in-frame clonotypes and omits some of them. The sample has 100,000 to 150,000 clones; around 93% are singletons. V usage is TRBV6-1 and J usage is TRBJ2-1, with TRBD2 matching 8 bases. The TCR comes from a man between 18 and 29 years old in good health. Material for sequencing was blood. The CDR3 is CASSEGAGGASYNEQFF. The CDR3 coding sequence is TGTGCCAGCAGTGAAGGGGCGGGGGGCGCCTCCTACAATGAGCAGTTCTTC.